This TCR beta chain was retrieved from a study of radiotherapy plus CTLA-4 blockade in lung cancer. Study as a whole: Of the patients, under 20% showed objective responses and roughly 31% attained disease control. Study-level results: Clones of tumor-derived TCRs expanded in blood after radiotherapy plus ipilimumab. Early blood T cell clone dynamics reportedly forecast response best, with interferon-beta.

Ipilimumab CTLA-4 blockade and focal radiation were given to patients with chemo-refractory metastatic non-small-cell lung cancer. Some clones are missing from TCRdb's copy, which holds only in-frame ones; the method was immunoSEQ multiplex PCR. This repertoire shows 100,000 or so clones, approximately 78% found once; its top ten account for roughly 23%. In the case of this clone: Its cognate antigen is unknown.

The V segment lost 7 bases and the J segment 7 bases; nucleotides outside the gene matches: 7. Per the germline V gene, CDR1 is MDHEN and CDR2 is SYDVKM. The CDR3 extends over 14 amino acids. The TCR sequence derives from a human donor with non-small cell lung cancer that progressed on radiotherapy plus ipilimumab. This chain connects TRBV28 to TRBJ1-2; 12 bases fit TRBD1. This material consisted of peripheral blood, taken from a patient treated with radiotherapy plus ipilimumab. CDR3 in DNA: TGTGCCAGCATTTCTGGGACAGGGGGCTTTGGCTACACCTTC. Protein: CASISGTGGFGYTF.